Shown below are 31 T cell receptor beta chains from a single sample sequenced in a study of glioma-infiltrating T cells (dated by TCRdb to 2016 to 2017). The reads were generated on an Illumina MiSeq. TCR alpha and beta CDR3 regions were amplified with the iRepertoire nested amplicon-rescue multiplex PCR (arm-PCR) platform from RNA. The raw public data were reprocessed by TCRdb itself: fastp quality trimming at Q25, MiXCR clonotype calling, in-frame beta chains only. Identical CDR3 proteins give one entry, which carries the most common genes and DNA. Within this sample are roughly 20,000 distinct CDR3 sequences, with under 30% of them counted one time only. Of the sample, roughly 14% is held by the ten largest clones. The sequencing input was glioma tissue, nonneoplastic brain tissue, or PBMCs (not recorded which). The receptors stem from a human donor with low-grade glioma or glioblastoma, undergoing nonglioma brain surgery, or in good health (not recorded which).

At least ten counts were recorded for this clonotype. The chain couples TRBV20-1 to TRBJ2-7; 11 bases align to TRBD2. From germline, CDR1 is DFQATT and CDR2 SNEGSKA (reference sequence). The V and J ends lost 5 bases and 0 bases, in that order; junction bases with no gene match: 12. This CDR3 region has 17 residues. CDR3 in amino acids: CSARGLAGDVSSYEQYF. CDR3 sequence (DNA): TGCAGTGCTCGTGGACTAGCGGGCGATGTGAGCTCCTACGAGCAGTACTTC.

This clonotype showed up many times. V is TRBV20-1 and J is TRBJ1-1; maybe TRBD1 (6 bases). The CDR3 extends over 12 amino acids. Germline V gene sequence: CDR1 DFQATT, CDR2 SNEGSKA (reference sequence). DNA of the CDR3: TGCAGAGTGACAGGCGGAGACACTGAAGCTTTCTTT. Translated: CRVTGGDTEAFF.

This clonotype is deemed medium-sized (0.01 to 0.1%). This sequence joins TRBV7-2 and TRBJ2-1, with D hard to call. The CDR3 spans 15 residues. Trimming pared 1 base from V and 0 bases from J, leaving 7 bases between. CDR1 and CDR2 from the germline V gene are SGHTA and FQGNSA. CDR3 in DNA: TGTGCCAGCAGCTTAGACCAGAGCTCCTACAATGAGCAGTTCTTC. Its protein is CASSLDQSSYNEQFF.

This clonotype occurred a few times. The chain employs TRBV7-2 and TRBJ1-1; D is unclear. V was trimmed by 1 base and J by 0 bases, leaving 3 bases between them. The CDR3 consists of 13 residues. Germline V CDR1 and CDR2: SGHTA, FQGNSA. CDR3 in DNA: TGTGCCAGCAGCTTAGAGGTGAACACTGAAGCTTTCTTT. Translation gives CASSLEVNTEAFF.

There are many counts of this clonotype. As DNA, the CDR3 is TGTGCCAGCAGCTTTCAGAGCGGGGCCATATATTTT. Protein: CASSFQSGAIYF. This chain uses TRBV7-9 with TRBJ1-3, with D unclear. Trimming took off 3 bases at V and 11 bases at J, with 11 bases between the two ends. Germline values: CDR1 SEHNR, CDR2 FQNEAQ (reference sequence). This CDR3 spans 12 amino acids.

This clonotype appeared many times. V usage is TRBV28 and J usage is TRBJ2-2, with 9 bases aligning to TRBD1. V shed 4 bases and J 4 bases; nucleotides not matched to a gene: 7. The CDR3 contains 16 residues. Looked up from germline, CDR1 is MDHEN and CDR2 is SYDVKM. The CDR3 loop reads CASSSKGQGFTGELFF. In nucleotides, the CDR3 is TGTGCCAGCAGTTCAAAAGGACAGGGGTTCACCGGGGAGCTGTTTTTT.

The CDR3, as DNA: TGTGCCAGCAGCTTGATGCCAGGGTCGACTGAAGCTTTCTTT. Translation: CASSLMPGSTEAFF. This chain links TRBV5-6 with TRBJ1-1; TRBD1 is a possible D gene (5 bases). The V and J ends lost 1 base and 5 bases respectively, with 12 bases between them. This CDR3 is built from 14 residues. CDR1 and CDR2 (germline): SGHDT, YYEEEE. Full variable domain (remainder filled in from reference TRBV5-6 and TRBJ1-1): DAGVTQSPTHLIKTRGQQVTLRCSPKSGHDTVSWYQQALGQGPQFIFQYYEEEERQRGNFPDRFSGHQFPNYSSELNVNALLLGDSALYLCASSLMPGSTEAFFGQGTRLTVV.

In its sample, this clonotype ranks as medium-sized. CDR3: CASRPLVQNYGYTF. The CDR3 DNA reads TGTGCCAGCAGACCTCTGGTACAGAACTATGGCTACACCTTC. The chain couples TRBV6-1 to TRBJ1-2; D unresolved. Germline V gene lookup returns CDR1 MNHNS and CDR2 SASEGT. V gave up 6 bases and J gave up 2 bases, with 13 bases separating them. The CDR3 is made up of 14 amino acids.

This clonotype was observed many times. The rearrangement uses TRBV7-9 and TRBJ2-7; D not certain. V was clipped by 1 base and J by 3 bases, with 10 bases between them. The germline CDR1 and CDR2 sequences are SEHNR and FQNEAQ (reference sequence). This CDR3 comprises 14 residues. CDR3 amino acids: CASSLVVGNYEQYF. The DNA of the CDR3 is TGTGCCAGCAGCTTAGTTGTGGGCAACTACGAGCAGTACTTC.

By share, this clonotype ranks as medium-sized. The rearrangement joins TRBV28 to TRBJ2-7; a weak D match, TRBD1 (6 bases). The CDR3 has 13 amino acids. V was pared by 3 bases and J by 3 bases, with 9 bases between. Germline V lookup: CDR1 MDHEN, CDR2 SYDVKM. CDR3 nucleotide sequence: TGTGCCAGCAGTTTCTTGGACAGCTACGAGCAGTACTTC. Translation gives CASSFLDSYEQYF.

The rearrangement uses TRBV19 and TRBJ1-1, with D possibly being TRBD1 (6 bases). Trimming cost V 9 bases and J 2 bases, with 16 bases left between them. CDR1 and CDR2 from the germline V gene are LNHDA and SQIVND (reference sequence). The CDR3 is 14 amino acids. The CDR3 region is CASQRQAFNTEAFF. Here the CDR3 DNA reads TGTGCCAGCCAACGACAGGCTTTTAACACTGAAGCTTTCTTT.

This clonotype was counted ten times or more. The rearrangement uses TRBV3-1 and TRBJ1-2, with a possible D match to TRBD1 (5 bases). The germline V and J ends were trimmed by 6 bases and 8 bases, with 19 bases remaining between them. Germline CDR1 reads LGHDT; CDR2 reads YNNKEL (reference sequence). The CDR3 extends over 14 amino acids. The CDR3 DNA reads TGTGCCAGCAGACCGACAGACGGTGGGATGGGCTACACCTTC. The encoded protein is CASRPTDGGMGYTF.

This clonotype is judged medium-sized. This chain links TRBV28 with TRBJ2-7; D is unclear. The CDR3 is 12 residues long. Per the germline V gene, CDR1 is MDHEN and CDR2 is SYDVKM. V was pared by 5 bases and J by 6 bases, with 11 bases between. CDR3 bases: TGTGCCAGCAGTCCCCACGCGCGCGAGCAGTACTTC. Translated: CASSPHAREQYF.

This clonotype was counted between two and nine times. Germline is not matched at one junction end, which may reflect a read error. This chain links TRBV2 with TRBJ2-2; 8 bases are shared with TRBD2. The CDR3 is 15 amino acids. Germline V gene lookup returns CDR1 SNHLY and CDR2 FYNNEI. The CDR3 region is CASRANSGDTGELFF. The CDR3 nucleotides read TGTGCCAGCAGAGCTAATAGCGGGGACACCGGTGAGCTGTTTTTT. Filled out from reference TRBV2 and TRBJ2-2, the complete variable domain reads EPEVTQTPSHQVTQMGQEVILRCVPISNHLYFYWYRQILGQKVEFLVSFYNNEISEKSEIFDDQFSVERPDGSNFTLKIRSTKLEDSAMYFCASRANSGDTGELFFGEGSRLTVL.

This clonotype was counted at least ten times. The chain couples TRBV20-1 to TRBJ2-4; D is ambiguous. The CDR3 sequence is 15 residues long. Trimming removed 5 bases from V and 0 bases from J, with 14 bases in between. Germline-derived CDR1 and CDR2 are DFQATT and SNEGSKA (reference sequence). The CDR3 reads CSAVTLPAAKNIQYF. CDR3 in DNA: TGCAGTGCTGTAACCCTTCCAGCAGCCAAAAACATTCAGTACTTC.

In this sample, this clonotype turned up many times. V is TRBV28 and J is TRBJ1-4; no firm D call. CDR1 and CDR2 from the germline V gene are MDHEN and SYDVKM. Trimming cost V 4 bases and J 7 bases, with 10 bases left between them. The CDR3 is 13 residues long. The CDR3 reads CASSSPDLEKLFF. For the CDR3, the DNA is TGTGCCAGCAGTTCTCCGGACCTTGAAAAACTGTTTTTT.

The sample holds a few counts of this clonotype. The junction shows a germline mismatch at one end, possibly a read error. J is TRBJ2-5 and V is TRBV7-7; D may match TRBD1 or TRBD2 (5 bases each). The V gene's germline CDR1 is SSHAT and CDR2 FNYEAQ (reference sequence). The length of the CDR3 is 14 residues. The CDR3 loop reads CASSPHSGRETQYF. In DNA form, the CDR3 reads TGTGCTAGCAGCCCACATTCGGGGCGGGAGACCCAGTACTTC.

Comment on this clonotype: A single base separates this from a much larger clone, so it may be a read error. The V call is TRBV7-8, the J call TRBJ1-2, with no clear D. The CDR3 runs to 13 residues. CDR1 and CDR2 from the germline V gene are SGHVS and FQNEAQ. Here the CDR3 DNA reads TGTGCCCGCAGCTTGGGCTTCAACTATGGCTACACCTTC. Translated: CARSLGFNYGYTF.

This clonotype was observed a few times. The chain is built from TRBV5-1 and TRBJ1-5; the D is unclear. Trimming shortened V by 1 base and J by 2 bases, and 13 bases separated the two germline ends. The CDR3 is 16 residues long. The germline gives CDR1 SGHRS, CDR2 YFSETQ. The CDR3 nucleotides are TGCGCCAGCAGCTTGACGGCAGGCACGCGCAATCAGCCCCAGCATTTT. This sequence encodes CASSLTAGTRNQPQHF.

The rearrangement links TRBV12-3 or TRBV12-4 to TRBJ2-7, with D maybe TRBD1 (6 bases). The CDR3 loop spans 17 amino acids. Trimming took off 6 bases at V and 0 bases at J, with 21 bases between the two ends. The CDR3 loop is CASSPPRGGPSSYEQYF. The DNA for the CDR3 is TGTGCCAGCAGCCCCCCCCGAGGGGGACCGAGCTCCTACGAGCAGTACTTC.

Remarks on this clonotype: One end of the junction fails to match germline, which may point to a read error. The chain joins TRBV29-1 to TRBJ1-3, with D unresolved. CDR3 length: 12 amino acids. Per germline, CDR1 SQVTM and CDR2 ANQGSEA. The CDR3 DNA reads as TGCAGCGCCGAGGACTCTGGAAACACCGTATATTTT. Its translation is CSAEDSGNTVYF.

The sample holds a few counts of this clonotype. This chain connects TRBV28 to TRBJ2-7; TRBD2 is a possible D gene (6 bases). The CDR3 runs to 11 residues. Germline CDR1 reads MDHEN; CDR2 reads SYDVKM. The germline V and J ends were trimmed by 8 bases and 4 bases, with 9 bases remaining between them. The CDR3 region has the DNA TGTGCCAGCGGAGGGTTTTACGAGCAGTACTTC. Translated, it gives CASGGFYEQYF.

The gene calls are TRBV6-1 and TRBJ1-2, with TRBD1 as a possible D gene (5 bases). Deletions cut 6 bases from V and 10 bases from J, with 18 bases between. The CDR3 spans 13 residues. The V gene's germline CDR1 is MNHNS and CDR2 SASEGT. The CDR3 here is CASSPGAGYNYTF. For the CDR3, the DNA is TGTGCCAGCAGCCCCGGGGCGGGCTATAACTACACCTTC.

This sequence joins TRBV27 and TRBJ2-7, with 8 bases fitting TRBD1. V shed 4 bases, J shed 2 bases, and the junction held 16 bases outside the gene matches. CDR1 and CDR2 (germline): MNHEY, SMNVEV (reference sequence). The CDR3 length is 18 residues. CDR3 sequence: CASSSPGGPGHATYEQYF. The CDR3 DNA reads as TGTGCCAGCAGTTCTCCAGGGGGCCCGGGACATGCGACCTACGAGCAGTACTTC.

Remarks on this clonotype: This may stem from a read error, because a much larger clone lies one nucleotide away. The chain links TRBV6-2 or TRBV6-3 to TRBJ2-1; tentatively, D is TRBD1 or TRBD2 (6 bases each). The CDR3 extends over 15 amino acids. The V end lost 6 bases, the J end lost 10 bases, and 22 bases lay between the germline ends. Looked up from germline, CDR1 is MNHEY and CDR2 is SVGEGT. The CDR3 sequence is CASRNDRRELEEQFF. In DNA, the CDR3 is TGTGCCAGCAGGAACGACAGGAGGGAATTAGAAGAGCAGTTCTTC.

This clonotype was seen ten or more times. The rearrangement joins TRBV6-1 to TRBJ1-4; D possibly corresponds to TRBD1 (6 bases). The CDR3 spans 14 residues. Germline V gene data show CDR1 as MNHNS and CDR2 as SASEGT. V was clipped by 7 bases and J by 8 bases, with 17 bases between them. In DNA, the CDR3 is TGTGCCAGCACCAGGACAGCATTAAACGAAAAACTGTTTTTT. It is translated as CASTRTALNEKLFF.

This CDR3 is CASSLTAPTGRSTDTQYF. Here the CDR3 DNA reads TGTGCCAGTAGCCTTACCGCCCCGACAGGACGGAGCACAGATACGCAGTATTTT. This chain links TRBV19 with TRBJ2-3, with a possible D match to TRBD1 (6 bases). Trimming stripped 6 bases from V and 0 bases from J, with 22 bases between. There are 18 residues in the CDR3. CDR1 is LNHDA, CDR2 SQIVND, per germline (reference sequence).

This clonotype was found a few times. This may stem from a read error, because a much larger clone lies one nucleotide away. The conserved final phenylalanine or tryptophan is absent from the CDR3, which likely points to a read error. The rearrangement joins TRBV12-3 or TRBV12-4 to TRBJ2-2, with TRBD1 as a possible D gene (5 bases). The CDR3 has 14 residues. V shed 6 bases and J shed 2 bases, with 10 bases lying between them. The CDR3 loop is CASSRTYNTGELFL. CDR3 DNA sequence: TGTGCCAGCAGCCGGACATATAACACCGGGGAGCTGTTTCTT.

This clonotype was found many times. The CDR3, as DNA: TGCAGTGCTAGAGATCTCCAAGCGGAACACAATGAGCAGTTCTTC. Translated, it gives CSARDLQAEHNEQFF. The gene calls are TRBV20-1 and TRBJ2-1, with D perhaps matching TRBD2 (5 bases). The ends were cut back, 0 bases at V and 5 bases at J, with 14 bases in the middle. CDR1 and CDR2 from the germline V gene are DFQATT and SNEGSKA (reference sequence). CDR3 length: 15 residues.

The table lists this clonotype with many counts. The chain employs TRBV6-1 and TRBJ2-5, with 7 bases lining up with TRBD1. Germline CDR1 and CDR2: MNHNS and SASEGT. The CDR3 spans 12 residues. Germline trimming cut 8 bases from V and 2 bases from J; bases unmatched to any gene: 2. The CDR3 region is CASGGQQETQYF. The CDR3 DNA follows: TGTGCCAGCGGGGGACAGCAAGAGACCCAGTACTTC.

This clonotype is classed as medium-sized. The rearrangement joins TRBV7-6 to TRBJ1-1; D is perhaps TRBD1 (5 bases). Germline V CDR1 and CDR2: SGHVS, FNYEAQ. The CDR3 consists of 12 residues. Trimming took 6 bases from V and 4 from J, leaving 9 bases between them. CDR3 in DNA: TGTGCCAGCAGTTCGGGACGCACTGAAGCTTTCTTT. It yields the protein CASSSGRTEAFF.